The sample holds a few counts of the clone carrying this TCR beta chain. What it binds is not known. Time point described: newly diagnosed GD, antithyroid drugs for less than 3 months. From PBMCs, RNA was extracted and then used to make the TCR library. The source of the patients was an endocrinology department in Xi'an, China. The data were taken from a study of regulatory T cells in long-lasting Graves disease. Findings of the study overall: Repertoires from persistent disease leaned toward TRBV28, TRBJ1-2 and TRBJ2-5.

V gave up 1 base and J gave up 7 bases, with 6 bases separating them. The CDR3 has 11 amino acids. Germline V gene data show CDR1 as GTSNPN and CDR2 as SVGIG (reference sequence). For TCR beta, libraries came from iRepertoire HTBI primers and Arm-PCR of CDR3 regions. TCRdb re-derived calls from the multiplex PCR reads in MiXCR, one entry per CDR3 protein. The sample shows 400,000 to 550,000 distinct CDR3 sequences, around 15% of them seen only once. This sample was shared with a second study, whose subject was T cells in Graves' hyperthyroidism and ophthalmopathy. That source notes: HTBI primers were employed in a first-round RT-PCR of the TCR CDR3.

Material: peripheral blood mononuclear cells (PBMCs), obtained at new diagnosis, from a patient treated with antithyroid drugs. The clonotype comes from a young woman with Graves disease. The V gene is TRBV30, the J gene TRBJ2-3; D is undetermined. CDR3 sequence (DNA): TGTGCCTGGAGTGGAGGAAATACGCAGTATTTT. Translated, it gives CAWSGGNTQYF.